The 18 T cell receptor beta chains below come from one sample, sequenced in a study of vaccination and CD4 T cells after COVID-19. No cognate antigen is known for these TCRs. Described treatment: approximately 10-day PBMC culture with coronavirus spike peptide pools or control peptides (ViraFEST assay). The Oncomine TCR Beta short-read assay sequenced DNA from cultured CD4+ T cells. TCRdb re-called the PCR reads through MiXCR, storing one row per CDR3 protein. The data show 3,500 to 4,500 distinct CDR3 sequences, with around 23% seen just once and under 70% held by the top ten. The specimen comprised CD4+ T cells from blood, cultured in vitro, sampled after SARS-CoV-2 vaccination. The receptor set was obtained from a human donor who had recovered from COVID-19.

This clonotype was counted many times. This chain joins TRBV20-1 and TRBJ1-1, with D perhaps TRBD1 (6 bases). The germline V gene encodes CDR1 DFQATT and CDR2 SNEGSKA (reference sequence). V was clipped by 6 bases and J by 6 bases, with 11 bases between them. The CDR3 sequence is 11 residues long. The CDR3: CSARTVPEAFF. The CDR3 DNA is TGCAGTGCCAGGACAGTGCCTGAAGCTTTCTTT.

The CDR3 here is CSVGTGLNTEAFF. The CDR3 DNA sequence: TGCAGCGTTGGGACAGGTTTGAACACTGAAGCTTTCTTT. This chain links TRBV29-1 with TRBJ1-1; 7 bases align to TRBD1. This CDR3 spans 13 amino acids. Germline CDR1 SQVTM, CDR2 ANQGSEA. Trimming at V came to 4 bases and at J to 0 bases, leaving 2 bases not matched to a gene. Supplemented by reference TRBV29-1 and TRBJ1-1, the full variable domain reads SAVISQKPSRDICQRGTSLTIQCQVDSQVTMMFWYRQQPGQSLTLIATANQGSEATYESGFVIDKFPISRPNLTFSTLTVSNMSPEDSSIYLCSVGTGLNTEAFFGQGTRLTVV.

This clonotype was detected a few times. The J gene is TRBJ2-1, the V gene TRBV19; 7 nucleotides line up with TRBD2. Per the germline V gene, CDR1 is LNHDA and CDR2 is SQIVND (reference sequence). V shed 5 bases and J 4 bases; nucleotides not matched to a gene: 5. The CDR3 covers 14 residues. The DNA for the CDR3 is TGTGCCAGTAGTCGCGGGGGAGATTACAATGAGCAGTTCTTC. Protein product: CASSRGGDYNEQFF. Looking up the rest from reference TRBV19 and TRBJ2-1 gives the full variable domain: DGGITQSPKYLFRKEGQNVTLSCEQNLNHDAMYWYRQDPGQGLRLIYYSQIVNDFQKGDIAEGYSVSREKKESFPLTVTSAQKNPTAFYLCASSRGGDYNEQFFGPGTRLTVL.

This clonotype counts as medium-sized. The chain carries TRBV6-1 and TRBJ1-6; D ambiguous. The V gene's germline CDR1 is MNHNS and CDR2 SASEGT. V lost 5 bases and J lost 4, with 12 bases in between. There are 15 residues in the CDR3. This chain's CDR3 is CASSPSGVYNSPLHF. CDR3 bases: TGTGCCAGCAGTCCTAGTGGGGTATATAATTCACCCCTCCACTTT.

By share, this clonotype counts as medium-sized. The chain carries TRBV27 and TRBJ2-7; D is unclear. V lost 5 bases, J lost 0 bases, and 8 bases lay in between. Germline V gene data show CDR1 as MNHEY and CDR2 as SMNVEV (reference sequence). There are 13 residues in the CDR3. The CDR3 DNA is TGTGCCAGCAGTCCCGAAAGCTCCTACGAGCAGTACTTC. It is translated as CASSPESSYEQYF.

The V gene is TRBV15, the J gene TRBJ1-6; the match to TRBD1 covers 7 bases. The CDR3 is 20 amino acids. Germline CDR1 is LNHNV and CDR2 is YYDKDF (reference sequence). J lost 0 bases, V lost 3 bases, and 14 bases had no gene match. For the CDR3, the DNA is TGTGCCACCAGCAGCGGTCTCGGGACAGCTCTTAGCTCCTATAATTCACCCCTCCACTTT. Translation: CATSSGLGTALSSYNSPLHF. Filled out from reference TRBV15 and TRBJ1-6, the complete variable domain reads DAMVIQNPRYQVTQFGKPVTLSCSQTLNHNVMYWYQQKSSQAPKLLFHYYDKDFNNEADTPDNFQSRRPNTSFCFLDIRSPGLGDTAMYLCATSSGLGTALSSYNSPLHFGNGTRLTVT.

The chain uses TRBV19 and TRBJ1-2; maybe TRBD1 (5 bases). V was trimmed by 5 bases and J by 7 bases, leaving 20 bases between them. CDR3 size: 15 residues. CDR1 is LNHDA and CDR2 is SQIVND in the germline V gene (reference sequence). The CDR3 loop is CASSVGLSPASGYTF. In DNA, the CDR3 is TGTGCCAGTAGTGTGGGACTTTCCCCGGCAAGTGGCTACACCTTC.

This clonotype was detected many times. The chain combines TRBV18 with TRBJ1-5; weak D call: TRBD1 (5 bases). Germline CDR1 is KGHSH and CDR2 is LQKENI. The CDR3 runs 13 residues. The CDR3 protein is CASREVVNQPQHF. Here the CDR3 DNA reads TGTGCGAGCAGGGAGGTGGTCAATCAGCCCCAGCATTTT.

V is TRBV6-2 or TRBV6-3 and J is TRBJ2-7; 13 nucleotides line up with TRBD2. After removal of 5 bases from V and 3 bases from J, the junction contained 7 bases not matched to a gene. This CDR3 spans 16 amino acids. Germline CDR1 reads MNHEY; CDR2 reads SVGEGT. CDR3: CASSRTSGGYIYEQYF. CDR3 bases: TGTGCCAGCAGTCGGACTAGCGGGGGTTATATCTACGAGCAGTACTTC.

This clonotype was detected many times. The chain combines TRBV7-8 with TRBJ2-2, with a weak D call TRBD1 (6 bases). CDR3 size: 13 residues. V dropped 6 bases and J dropped 5 bases, with 10 bases sitting between them. The germline gives CDR1 SGHVS, CDR2 FQNEAQ. As DNA, the CDR3 is TGTGCCAGCAGTTGGGGGCGGACCGGGGAGCTGTTTTTT. Protein sequence: CASSWGRTGELFF.

CDR3 nucleotide sequence: TGTGCCAGCAGTTGGGGGGCCTATGGCTACACCTTC. It encodes CASSWGAYGYTF. The V gene is TRBV12-3 or TRBV12-4, the J gene TRBJ1-2, with D maybe TRBD1 (6 bases). V was trimmed by 4 bases and J by 4 bases, leaving 7 bases between them. This CDR3 region has 12 residues.

This clonotype is medium-sized. The CDR3 loop is CSARVQGIYEQYF. Written as DNA, the CDR3 is TGCAGTGCTAGAGTACAGGGGATCTACGAGCAGTACTTC. This chain joins TRBV20-1 and TRBJ2-7; TRBD1 matches at 7 bases. Germline V gene data show CDR1 as DFQATT and CDR2 as SNEGSKA (reference sequence). CDR3 length equals 13 residues. J lost 3 bases, V lost 1 base, and 3 bases had no gene match.

This clonotype showed up just a few times. This chain connects TRBV28 to TRBJ2-3, with D possibly being TRBD2 (6 bases). Trimming removed 3 bases from V and 1 base from J, with 11 bases in between. The CDR3 consists of 15 residues. CDR1 and CDR2 (germline): MDHEN, SYDVKM. Here the CDR3 DNA reads TGTGCCAGCAGTTTGCCGTTAGCGGGCACAGATACGCAGTATTTT. Amino acid sequence: CASSLPLAGTDTQYF.

This clonotype was picked up many times. The rearrangement links TRBV20-1 to TRBJ1-5, with a weak D call TRBD1 (6 bases). The CDR3 has 16 residues. V was shortened by 2 bases and J by 1 base, with 15 bases between the two germline ends. The germline V gene encodes CDR1 DFQATT and CDR2 SNEGSKA (reference sequence). In DNA form, the CDR3 reads TGCAGTGCTAGACATCCGAGTGGGACAAGCAATCAGCCCCAGCATTTT. Its protein product is CSARHPSGTSNQPQHF.

The chain has TRBV5-1 and TRBJ2-3; TRBD1 matches 8 bases. This CDR3 spans 14 amino acids. Germline V CDR1 and CDR2: SGHRS, YFSETQ. Germline trimming cut 1 base from V and 4 bases from J; bases unmatched to any gene: 2. CDR3 sequence reads: CASSLQGASDTQYF. CDR3 coding DNA: TGCGCCAGCAGCTTGCAGGGGGCATCAGATACGCAGTATTTT.

This clonotype was counted many times. The chain is built from TRBV6-1 and TRBJ2-3, with 10 positions matching TRBD1. The CDR3 totals 15 residues. Germline CDR1 reads MNHNS; CDR2 reads SASEGT. The V and J ends lost 5 bases and 8 bases, in that order; junction bases with no gene match: 10. For the CDR3, the DNA is TGTGCCAGCAGTCCTCTGGGACAGGGGATGGGTACGCAGTATTTT. It yields the protein CASSPLGQGMGTQYF.

The V and J genes are TRBV27 and TRBJ2-1, with D uncertain. Germline lookup yields CDR1 MNHEY and CDR2 SMNVEV (reference sequence). The CDR3 has 14 residues. With 7 bases removed from V and 3 bases from J, the gap between germline ends came to 13 bases. The CDR3 sequence: CASTRLPLYNEQFF. The CDR3, as DNA: TGTGCCAGCACCAGATTACCCCTCTACAATGAGCAGTTCTTC.

Sample share makes this clonotype medium-sized. The CDR3 DNA is TGCAGTGCTAGAGATGCAACCAAGGAAGGTTACGAGCAGTACTTC. Its protein is CSARDATKEGYEQYF. The genes are TRBV20-1 and TRBJ2-7; D is uncertain. V gave up 0 bases and J gave up 4 bases, with 16 bases separating them. Germline CDR1 DFQATT, CDR2 SNEGSKA (reference sequence). This CDR3 contains 15 residues.